These T cell receptor beta chains were read from a single sample in a study of T cell responses to AZD1222 COVID-19 vaccine. This table comes from immunoSEQ multiplex PCR, and its TCRdb copy is limited to in-frame clones, with some not included. There are around 120,000 clones in the sample; approximately 90% occur only once, and roughly 4% lies in the top ten. This sample comprised peripheral blood, obtained 28 days after the second AZD1222 dose. The source of these receptors is an adult who received the AZD1222 COVID-19 vaccine. Both conserved end residues are trimmed from each CDR3. The D gene is left open where the match is weak.

j_call v_call d_call cdr3_aa
TRBJ2-7 TRBV7-2 NA ASSLAATGPYYEQY
TRBJ1-3 TRBV5-6 NA ASSFGPGVY
TRBJ1-1 TRBV19 TRBD1 ASSKRQGSGNTEAF
TRBJ1-1 TRBV4-1 TRBD1 ASSQTGTENTEAF
TRBJ1-2 TRBV2 NA ASGRDTNYGYT
TRBJ1-4 TRBV5-4 TRBD1 ASSLRTGANEKLF
TRBJ1-1 TRBV11-3 NA ASSLGKVAEAF
TRBJ2-7 TRBV18 NA ASSPPVSYEQY
TRBJ2-5 TRBV4-3 NA ASSQDAAEQLGETQY
TRBJ1-3 TRBV5-4 TRBD1 ASSAGQGFSSGNTIY
TRBJ1-5 TRBV25-1 NA ASSGSGPNQPQH
TRBJ1-1 TRBV7-9 NA ASSFSETEAF
TRBJ2-2 TRBV7-6 TRBD2 ASSPTGLAVTGELF
TRBJ2-2 TRBV5-4 TRBD2 ASRGLAGGNTGELF
TRBJ1-2 TRBV23-1 NA ASSQSGDVGRYGYT
TRBJ1-5 TRBV3-1/TRBV3-2 NA ASSQGGRSNQPQH
TRBJ1-1 TRBV6-2/TRBV6-3 NA ASSPRLSPMYTEAF
TRBJ1-1 TRBV6-5 NA ASSERGMNTEAF
TRBJ2-7 TRBV7-2 NA ASSLAASYEQY
TRBJ2-7 TRBV7-7 NA ASSAGRLYEQY
TRBJ1-2 TRBV14 NA ASSQGRVGYGYT
TRBJ1-2 TRBV7-6 TRBD1 ASSLTGANNYGYT
TRBJ2-2 TRBV6-2/TRBV6-3 NA ASSSRVSGELF
TRBJ1-2 TRBV20-1 TRBD1 SASQGGAGYT
TRBJ2-5 TRBV7-3 TRBD1 ASSLGTVHEAFRETQY
TRBJ1-2 TRBV29-1 TRBD1 SVPGQSLYGYT
TRBJ1-1 TRBV19 NA ASNRDTSSEAF
TRBJ2-7 TRBV19 NA ASRGTGLLEQY
TRBJ2-1 TRBV24-1 TRBD1 ATSDLGQGADNEQF
TRBJ1-1 TRBV18 NA ASSHSGTDSEAF
TRBJ2-3 TRBV11-2 TRBD2 ASSKIASGRTDTQY
TRBJ1-2 TRBV30 NA ASRSSEESGYT
TRBJ1-2 TRBV20-1 NA SASRQASNYGYT
TRBJ1-4 TRBV14 NA ASSQDLGMWSEKLF
TRBJ2-7 TRBV18 TRBD1 ASSPRTGPSEQY
TRBJ1-5 TRBV12-5 NA ASGLVRDAGEH
TRBJ1-5 TRBV30 NA AWSRQDNQPQH
TRBJ1-1 TRBV30 NA AWSRQLNTEAF
TRBJ2-5 TRBV5-4 TRBD2 ASSLRVRVSGGKETQY
TRBJ1-2 TRBV12-3/TRBV12-4 NA ASSLGLNYGYT
TRBJ2-1 TRBV12-3/TRBV12-4 NA ASKGGSYNEQF